Following are 21 T cell receptor beta chains from one sample sequenced in a study of blood T cell repertoires in COVID-19. Some clones are missing from TCRdb's copy, which holds only in-frame ones; the method was immunoSEQ multiplex PCR. The sample has 200,000 to 250,000 clones, over 75% seen once. Sequencing input: peripheral blood. All receptors derive from a man aged 30-40 years who had recovered from COVID-19.

This chain connects TRBV5-4 to TRBJ1-1; perhaps TRBD1 as D (5 bases). This CDR3 comprises 15 residues. Germline values: CDR1 SGHNT, CDR2 YYREEE (reference sequence). V dropped 0 bases and J dropped 7 bases, with 16 bases sitting between them. CDR3 amino acids: CASSLDRQGGDEAFF. As DNA, the CDR3 is TGTGCCAGCAGCTTGGATCGCCAGGGCGGGGATGAAGCTTTCTTT.

V and J are TRBV20-1 and TRBJ2-1, with 11 nucleotides matching TRBD1. The CDR3 sequence is 15 residues long. Germline CDR1 DFQATT, CDR2 SNEGSKA (reference sequence). J lost 8 bases, V lost 3 bases, and 9 bases had no gene match. The CDR3 DNA follows: TGCAGTGCTAGTCTCGGACAGGGGGCGCGTGATGAGCAGTTCTTC. Its translation is CSASLGQGARDEQFF.

The genes are TRBV29-1 and TRBJ2-2; 10 positions agree with TRBD2. The CDR3 spans 17 residues. Looked up from germline, CDR1 is SQVTM and CDR2 is ANQGSEA. The J segment lost 1 base and the V segment lost 4 bases, leaving 9 bases of the junction unmatched. The CDR3 region is CSVAKIAGGKNTGELFF. CDR3 bases: TGCAGCGTTGCCAAGATAGCGGGGGGCAAGAACACCGGGGAGCTGTTTTTT.

This clone has just a few counts. The rearrangement uses TRBV7-6 and TRBJ1-4; unclear D gene. This CDR3 has 15 amino acids. Germline V CDR1 and CDR2: SGHVS, FNYEAQ. The V and J ends lost 3 bases and 0 bases respectively, with 8 bases between them. DNA of the CDR3: TGTGCCAGCAGCTTGACCACAGCAACTAATGAAAAACTGTTTTTT. As protein: CASSLTTATNEKLFF.

Here the CDR3 reads CATSDSPRKPDTQYF. In DNA, the CDR3 is TGTGCCACCAGTGATTCACCTAGGAAACCAGATACGCAGTATTTT. This rearrangement joins TRBV24-1 to TRBJ2-3; D is ambiguous. This CDR3 comprises 15 residues. The ends were cut back, 2 bases at V and 4 bases at J, with 12 bases in the middle. The germline V gene has CDR1 KGHDR and CDR2 SFDVKD.

This chain joins TRBV9 and TRBJ2-5; 7 nucleotides line up with TRBD2. Looked up from germline, CDR1 is SGDLS and CDR2 is YYNGEE. The CDR3 runs 13 residues. The V segment lost 1 base and the J segment 4 bases; nucleotides outside the gene matches: 1. The CDR3 is CASSVPGGETQYF. The CDR3 DNA follows: TGTGCCAGCAGCGTACCGGGGGGAGAGACCCAGTACTTC. The variable domain in full, with the rest retrieved from reference TRBV9 and TRBJ2-5, is DSGVTQTPKHLITATGQRVTLRCSPRSGDLSVYWYQQSLDQGLQFLIQYYNGEERAKGNILERFSAQQFPDLHSELNLSSLELGDSALYFCASSVPGGETQYFGPGTRLLVL.

The chain links TRBV18 to TRBJ1-1; the D gene is possibly TRBD1 (5 bases). Germline CDR1 reads KGHSH; CDR2 reads LQKENI. With 0 bases removed from V and 6 bases from J, the gap between germline ends came to 14 bases. The CDR3 contains 15 residues. CDR3 sequence reads: CASSPPSGASSEAFF. For the CDR3, the DNA is TGTGCCAGCTCACCACCATCTGGGGCTTCATCTGAAGCTTTCTTT.

The chain employs TRBV4-1 and TRBJ1-1; 7 bases agree with TRBD1. The CDR3 covers 12 residues. V shed 3 bases and J 9 bases; nucleotides not matched to a gene: 4. Germline assignment: CDR1 MGHRA and CDR2 YSYEKL. The CDR3 loop is CASSHVQGKAFF. In DNA, the CDR3 is TGCGCCAGCAGCCATGTACAGGGGAAAGCTTTCTTT.

J is TRBJ1-5 and V is TRBV4-2; D gene unclear. The V end lost 0 bases, the J end lost 0 bases, and 9 bases lay between the germline ends. Germline-derived CDR1 and CDR2 are LGHNA and YNFKEQ. This CDR3 comprises 16 residues. In DNA form, the CDR3 reads TGTGCCAGCAGCCAAGATGTCCGGGTTAGCAATCAGCCCCAGCATTTT. It codes for CASSQDVRVSNQPQHF.

The CDR3, as DNA: TGTGCCAGCAGCGACCTCCGGACTAGCGGGCGATACACCGGGGAGCTGTTTTTT. This codes for CASSDLRTSGRYTGELFF. The V and J genes are TRBV11-2 and TRBJ2-2; 11 nucleotides line up with TRBD2. CDR3 length: 18 residues. V lost 5 bases, J lost 3 bases, and 11 bases stayed unmatched. Germline V gives CDR1 SGHAT, CDR2 FQNNGV.

The V call is TRBV27, the J call TRBJ1-2; D may be TRBD1 (5 bases). CDR3 length: 13 amino acids. Germline V gene sequence: CDR1 MNHEY, CDR2 SMNVEV (reference sequence). The V end lost 2 bases, the J end lost 8 bases, and 12 bases lay between the germline ends. CDR3 amino acids: CASSLNEGRGYTF. CDR3 in DNA: TGTGCCAGCAGTTTAAACGAGGGGAGGGGCTACACCTTC.

This clone appeared a single time. This CDR3 reads CASSLSDSGGAGTQYF. The CDR3 region has the DNA TGTGCCAGCAGCTTATCCGATAGCGGGGGCGCCGGGACCCAGTACTTC. This rearrangement joins TRBV11-3 to TRBJ2-5, with 9 bases lining up with TRBD2. Trimming at V came to 2 bases and at J to 7 bases, leaving 11 bases not matched to a gene. Germline CDR1 SGHNT, CDR2 YENEEA. The length of the CDR3 is 16 residues.

This CDR3 is CASSLTGVYEQYF. DNA of the CDR3: TGTGCCAGCAGCTTGACAGGGGTCTACGAGCAGTACTTC. This chain uses TRBV27 with TRBJ2-7; 8 nucleotides match TRBD1. Germline V gene lookup returns CDR1 MNHEY and CDR2 SMNVEV (reference sequence). The CDR3 is made up of 13 amino acids. The junction had 4 bases not matched to a gene; V was cut back by 6 bases and J by 3 bases.

This sequence joins TRBV10-3 and TRBJ1-5, with TRBD1 identical over 8 bases. Germline CDR1 is ENHRY and CDR2 is SYGVKD. J was trimmed by 6 bases and V by 3 bases; bases with no gene match: 10. CDR3 size: 16 residues. The CDR3 sequence is CAISDENRGDGQPQHF. DNA of the CDR3: TGTGCCATCAGTGACGAGAACAGGGGGGATGGTCAGCCCCAGCATTTT.

This chain joins TRBV18 and TRBJ2-1, with 12 bases that match TRBD1. J gave up 8 bases and V 0 bases, and 8 bases lay outside the gene matches. The germline V gene has CDR1 KGHSH and CDR2 LQKENI. This CDR3 has 17 amino acids. The CDR3 loop is CASSPPRGTGGSDEQFF. The CDR3 DNA sequence: TGTGCCAGCTCACCACCTAGAGGGACAGGGGGCTCCGATGAGCAGTTCTTC.

The CDR3 nucleotides are TGCGCCAGCAGCCAACCTCAGGGGCAAGAGACCCAGTACTTC. Its translation is CASSQPQGQETQYF. The J gene is TRBJ2-5, the V gene TRBV5-1; maybe TRBD1 (6 bases). The germline CDR1 and CDR2 sequences are SGHRS and YFSETQ. V shed 4 bases and J shed 2 bases, with 12 bases lying between them. The CDR3 sequence is 14 residues long.

The chain has TRBV5-5 and TRBJ1-5; TRBD1 might be the D (6 bases). V shed 3 bases and J shed 5 bases, with 15 bases lying between them. Germline loops: CDR1 SGHKS, CDR2 YYEKEE (reference sequence). CDR3 length: 15 residues. The CDR3: CASSSLWGQDQPQHF. The CDR3 region has the DNA TGTGCCAGCAGCTCCCTTTGGGGGCAGGATCAGCCCCAGCATTTT. Combining the CDR3 with reference TRBV5-5 and TRBJ1-5 gives the whole variable domain DAGVTQSPTHLIKTRGQQVTLRCSPISGHKSVSWYQQVLGQGPQFIFQYYEKEERGRGNFPDRFSARQFPNYSSELNVNALLLGDSALYLCASSSLWGQDQPQHFGDGTRLSIL.

This chain connects TRBV3-1 (or the pseudogene TRBV3-2) to TRBJ1-1, with 7 bases fitting TRBD1. Trimming at V came to 4 bases and at J to 2 bases, leaving 1 base not matched to a gene. Germline V gene sequence: CDR1 LGHDT, CDR2 YNNKEL (reference sequence). The CDR3 covers 13 residues. The CDR3 DNA sequence: TGTGCCAGCAGCCGACAGGGTAACACTGAAGCTTTCTTT. Protein: CASSRQGNTEAFF.

The V and J genes are TRBV27 and TRBJ2-1; D ambiguous. Trimming left V 6 bases short and J 9 bases short, with 12 bases between. The germline V gene has CDR1 MNHEY and CDR2 SMNVEV (reference sequence). This CDR3 comprises 12 residues. The CDR3 here is CASSSLSFEQFF. CDR3 DNA sequence: TGTGCCAGCAGCTCCTTGTCTTTTGAGCAGTTCTTC.

The J gene is TRBJ1-5, the V gene TRBV9, with TRBD1 identical over 12 bases. The CDR3 has 15 amino acids. Germline V gene sequence: CDR1 SGDLS, CDR2 YYNGEE. J lost 8 bases, V lost 2 bases, and 5 bases had no gene match. As DNA, the CDR3 is TGTGCCAGCAGCGTGGGGACAGGGGGCGCGGAGCCCCAGCATTTT. As protein: CASSVGTGGAEPQHF.

The chain links TRBV5-1 to TRBJ1-1; maybe TRBD1 (6 bases). Deletions cut 2 bases from V and 7 bases from J, with 12 bases between. Germline-derived CDR1 and CDR2 are SGHRS and YFSETQ. This CDR3 is built from 13 residues. The CDR3 DNA reads TGCGCCAGCAGCTTTAAGGGGGACGGTGAAGCTTTCTTT. Protein product: CASSFKGDGEAFF.